The 6 T cell receptor beta chains below were found in one sample sequenced in a study of CXCR3-negative and CXCR3-positive naive CD8 T cells. Overall study findings and caveats: More hydrophobic TRB CDR3s occurred in CXCR3-positive than in CXCR3-negative naive cells.

Through 5' RACE with UMI labels, the TRB cDNA libraries were prepared. TCRdb reprocessed the 5' RACE reads and keeps a single row for each CDR3 protein, giving no DNA. This sample's clone table lists under 150,000 distinct CDR3 sequences. No antigen has been assigned to these receptors. Specimen: naive CXCR3+ CD8+ T cells from blood. The sample's subset: CD45RO-CCR7+CD27+CD95- naive CD8+ T cells expressing CXCR3 (TNR3+). These receptors were collected from a human donor in good health. Some clones in this sample may be carry-over from other donors' samples.

This chain joins TRBV7-9 and TRBJ2-4; TCRdb's D gene call, TRBD1, goes unchecked for lack of DNA. Germline CDR1 and CDR2: SEHNR and FQNEAQ (reference sequence). The CDR3 runs 15 residues. CDR3 amino acids: CASSPEWDTKNIQYF. Drawing the rest from reference TRBV7-9 and TRBJ2-4, the complete variable domain is DTGVSQNPRHKITKRGQNVTFRCDPISEHNRLYWYRQTLGQGPEFLTYFQNEAQLEKSRLLSDRFSAERPKGSFSTLEIQRTEQGDSAMYLCASSPEWDTKNIQYFGAGTRLSVL.

This chain uses TRBV11-3 with TRBJ2-7; the TCRdb call, TRBD2, lacks DNA for checking. Germline V gene data show CDR1 as SGHNT and CDR2 as YENEEA. The CDR3 length is 16 residues. This CDR3 is CASSSLVATESYEQYF.

This chain uses TRBV5-1 with TRBJ2-1; TCRdb indicates TRBD2, and absent DNA this call remains unverified. The CDR3 has 18 residues. Per germline, CDR1 SGHRS and CDR2 YFSETQ. CDR3: CASSPGTSGGSTYNEQFF.

This chain joins TRBV4-3 and TRBJ2-7; TCRdb indicates TRBD1, and absent DNA this call remains unverified. CDR1 and CDR2 (germline): LGHNA, YSLEER. The CDR3 loop spans 14 amino acids. The CDR3 loop is CASSQGRPGYEQYF.

The J gene is TRBJ1-1, the V gene TRBV6-4; without DNA, the TCRdb call of TRBD1 cannot be checked. CDR1 and CDR2 (germline): MRHNA, SNTAGT. The CDR3 contains 15 residues. The CDR3 is CASSGRSGGNTEAFF.

The V and J genes are TRBV29-1 and TRBJ2-5; TCRdb selects TRBD2, and the lack of DNA leaves this call unchecked. This CDR3 is built from 21 residues. Germline-derived CDR1 and CDR2 are SQVTM and ANQGSEA. The CDR3 reads CSVEVAGSLPTRTGNQETQYF.